This T cell receptor beta chain was retrieved from a study of T-cell memory formation after mild COVID-19. Overall study findings and caveats: Of the contracting clones, CD4+ ones lay mainly in CM and EM, and CD8+ ones in EMRA. In pre-infection memory, a portion of responding clones appeared, which suggested that cross-reactive memory joined. CD4/CD8 balance held among clones contracting day 15 to 85, and later expanders leaned CD4+.

In regard to this clonotype: Its antigen is still unknown.

One entry per CDR3 protein, called by TCRdb with MiXCR from the 5' RACE reads. The table has 110,000 or so distinct CDR3 sequences, 20% to 25% seen once. Germline values: CDR1 LGHDT, CDR2 YNNKEL (reference sequence). The CDR3 runs to 14 residues. The V end was cut by 0 bases, the J end by 5 bases, with 10 bases between. This TCR came from a man younger than 30 who had mild COVID-19 (a few samples of this study predate the infection). Cell type and time point are not known. Sequencing was carried out using PBMCs or a T cell subset sorted from them (not recorded which). This chain joins TRBV3-1 and TRBJ1-1; no definite D call. The CDR3 reads CASSQEAGGTEAFF. The CDR3 DNA reads as TGTGCCAGCAGCCAAGAGGCGGGTGGGACTGAAGCTTTCTTT.